The clone carrying this TCR beta chain was observed a handful of times. Its target is unknown. Samples each yielded at least 6 micrograms of total RNA. The sample belongs to a study of blood T cells in healthy people across ages. Study observations and caveats: A strong correlation was seen between TCR beta diversity and naive T cell percentage. One million T cells yielded diversity estimates that were considered underestimates.

Germline V gene lookup returns CDR1 WSHSY and CDR2 SAAADI. The V segment lost 0 bases and the J segment 2 bases; nucleotides outside the gene matches: 7. The CDR3 consists of 16 residues. The use of a sample-barcoded 5' primer and a J-beta primer mix characterized a second PCR of about 6 to 12 cycles. TCRdb independently ran MiXCR on the 5' RACE reads; one entry per CDR3 protein. The repertoire holds about 1.4 million distinct CDR3 sequences, with approximately 60% as singletons. This TCR was recovered from a man aged 18 to 35 in good health. Sequencing was carried out using blood. This chain uses TRBV10-2 with TRBJ2-7, with TRBD1 matching 7 bases. The CDR3 DNA is TGCGCCAGCAGTGAGTCCGGGTGGGACAGAACCTACGAGCAGTACTTC. Translating gives CASSESGWDRTYEQYF.